The rows below give T cell receptor beta chains drawn from one sample of a study of regulatory and conventional T cells in RAG deficiency. The assay was immunoSEQ multiplex PCR, and TCRdb's table has in-frame clones only and misses some. The data show approximately 46,000 clones, over 80% seen once. The same data also contributed to another study, on regulatory T cells.

Sequenced: CD4+ effector T cells sorted from blood. The receptors were gathered from a human donor in good health. Both conserved end residues are part of each CDR3. The D gene is left open where the match is weak. Rows may omit the clone size; those that give it use once, few, many or a size class.

TRBD2,TRBJ2-7,TRBV4-2,NA,CASSRLTSGGAMPGDEQYF,TGTGCCAGCAGCCGATTGACTAGCGGGGGGGCTATGCCTGGGGACGAGCAGTACTTC
NA,TRBJ2-1,TRBV7-9,NA,CASSLNAGFHNEQFF,TGTGCCAGCAGCTTAAACGCGGGATTCCACAATGAGCAGTTCTTC
NA,TRBJ1-2,TRBV29-1,NA,CSVVRQGGYGYTF,TGCAGCGTTGTAAGGCAAGGCGGATATGGCTACACCTTC
NA,TRBJ1-1,TRBV28,once,CASNLDSLDTEAFF,TGTGCCAGCAACCTGGACAGCCTGGACACTGAAGCTTTCTTT
NA,TRBJ2-7,TRBV20-1,NA,CSTYRDYEQYF,TGCAGTACCTACAGGGACTACGAGCAGTACTTC
NA,TRBJ2-3,TRBV6-1,NA,CASSEAAPPDTQYF,TGTGCCAGCAGTGAAGCAGCACCGCCAGATACGCAGTATTTT
TRBD1,TRBJ1-5,TRBV5-4,NA,CASSLDRDSGAQHF,TGTGCCAGCAGCCTTGACAGGGACTCGGGGGCCCAGCATTTT
TRBD2,TRBJ2-3,TRBV18,once,CASAGGTDTQYF,TGTGCCAGCGCGGGAGGGACAGATACGCAGTATTTT
NA,TRBJ1-2,TRBV5-1,NA,CASSLGSWGYTF,TGCGCCAGCAGCTTGGGTTCCTGGGGCTACACCTTC
NA,TRBJ1-3,TRBV2,once,CASSSVRVLGNTIYF,TGTGCCAGCAGCTCGGTCCGGGTCCTTGGAAACACCATATATTTT
NA,TRBJ2-3,TRBV21-1,once,CASSKARGLAGVPTDTQYF,TGTGCCAGCAGCAAAGCCAGGGGACTAGCGGGAGTCCCCACAGATACGCAGTATTTT
TRBD1,TRBJ2-7,TRBV5-8,once,CASSLGQGPYEQYF,TGTGCCAGCAGCTTAGGACAGGGCCCCTACGAGCAGTACTTC
NA,TRBJ1-4,TRBV6-5,NA,CASSYGWEEKLFF,TGTGCCAGCAGTTATGGGTGGGAAGAAAAACTGTTTTTT
TRBD1,TRBJ2-2,TRBV28,NA,CASSLLGTGAITGELFF,TGTGCCAGCAGTTTACTAGGAACAGGGGCTATCACCGGGGAGCTGTTTTTT
TRBD2,TRBJ2-1,TRBV6-1,NA,CASRIAGAVSNEQFF,TGTGCCAGCAGGATAGCGGGAGCGGTATCCAATGAGCAGTTCTTC
TRBD1,TRBJ2-2,TRBV29-1,NA,CSGRQGANTGELFF,TGCAGCGGGAGACAGGGGGCAAACACCGGGGAGCTGTTTTTT
NA,TRBJ1-4,TRBV6-1,once,CASKREYNEKLFF,TGTGCCAGCAAGCGGGAGTATAATGAAAAACTGTTTTTT
NA,TRBJ1-1,TRBV7-9,once,CASSSPRAGPNTEAFF,TGTGCCAGCAGCTCCCCCCGGGCAGGGCCGAACACTGAAGCTTTCTTT
TRBD1,TRBJ2-3,TRBV18,NA,CASSPRDSASTDTQYF,TGTGCCAGCTCACCCCGGGACAGTGCTAGCACAGATACGCAGTATTTT
NA,TRBJ2-5,TRBV7-9,NA,CASSPVAETQYF,TGTGCCAGCAGCCCCGTCGCGGAGACCCAGTACTTC
NA,TRBJ2-2,TRBV5-1,NA,CASSLGTSHTGELFF,TGCGCCAGCAGCTTGGGGACATCTCACACCGGGGAGCTGTTTTTT
TRBD1,TRBJ2-1,TRBV7-3,NA,CASSFGQGRNEQFF,TGTGCCAGCAGCTTCGGACAGGGGAGGAATGAGCAGTTCTTC
NA,TRBJ2-1,TRBV18,NA,CASSPMKTISSEQFF,TGTGCCAGCTCACCCATGAAAACTATTAGCAGTGAGCAGTTCTTC
NA,TRBJ1-5,TRBV6-6,once,CASSSSWGSNQPQHF,TGTGCCAGCAGCTCTTCATGGGGTAGCAATCAGCCCCAGCATTTT
NA,TRBJ2-7,TRBV6-1,NA,CASRTESSYEQYF,TGTGCCAGCCGGACAGAGAGCTCCTACGAGCAGTACTTC
TRBD1,TRBJ1-1,TRBV4-1,NA,CASSQGAGTGGNKAFF,TGCGCCAGCAGCCAAGGGGCTGGGACAGGCGGTAATAAAGCTTTCTTT
TRBD1,TRBJ2-1,TRBV19,NA,CASIGTAPHEQFF,TGTGCCAGTATTGGGACAGCGCCCCATGAGCAGTTCTTC
TRBD1,TRBJ1-2,TRBV7-6,NA,CASSSGTGNYGYTF,TGTGCCAGCAGCTCAGGGACAGGGAACTATGGCTACACCTTC
NA,TRBJ2-7,TRBV5-1,NA,CASRLDSPYEQYF,TGCGCCAGCAGATTGGACAGCCCCTACGAGCAGTACTTC
NA,TRBJ2-5,TRBV6-5,NA,CASSKDDRYQETQYF,TGTGCCAGCAGTAAGGACGACCGGTACCAAGAGACCCAGTACTTC
NA,TRBJ1-2,TRBV5-1,NA,CASSLAGQLRFYGYTF,TGCGCCAGCAGCTTGGCCGGACAGCTCCGTTTCTATGGCTACACCTTC
TRBD1,TRBJ1-1,TRBV6-5,NA,CASSPDRGFEAFF,TGTGCCAGCAGCCCTGACAGGGGATTTGAAGCTTTCTTT
NA,TRBJ1-6,TRBV5-1,NA,CAASSFGGPLYYNSPLHF,TGCGCCGCCAGCAGCTTTGGTGGGCCTCTTTACTATAATTCACCCCTCCACTTT
TRBD1,TRBJ2-5,TRBV6-5,NA,CASSYSGTVQETQYF,TGTGCCAGCAGTTACTCGGGGACAGTTCAAGAGACCCAGTACTTC
TRBD1,TRBJ1-1,TRBV29-1,NA,CSAGTAEAFF,TGCAGCGCCGGGACAGCTGAAGCTTTCTTT
NA,TRBJ2-7,TRBV11-2,NA,CASSLQGGIYEQYF,TGTGCCAGCAGCTTACAGGGGGGTATCTACGAGCAGTACTTC
NA,TRBJ1-6,TRBV5-4,once,CASSLGIHNSPLHF,TGTGCCAGCAGCTTAGGGATCCATAATTCACCCCTCCACTTT
NA,TRBJ2-2,TRBV11-3,NA,CASSLGLWAGGELFF,TGTGCCAGCAGCCTAGGTCTCTGGGCGGGAGGGGAGCTGTTTTTT
NA,TRBJ1-5,TRBV19,NA,CASNRVDQPQHF,TGTGCCAGCAACAGGGTCGATCAGCCCCAGCATTTT
NA,TRBJ2-5,TRBV10-3,NA,CAINSGEWETQYF,TGTGCCATCAACAGTGGGGAGTGGGAGACCCAGTACTTC
NA,TRBJ1-2,TRBV7-8,NA,CASSLTGIKYGYTF,TGTGCCAGCAGCTTAACAGGGATCAAGTACGGCTACACCTTC
TRBD1,TRBJ2-2,TRBV5-1,NA,CASSLVQGAAGELFF,TGCGCCAGCAGCTTGGTCCAGGGGGCGGCCGGGGAGCTGTTTTTT
NA,TRBJ1-1,TRBV18,NA,CASSPWGSNTEAFF,TGTGCCAGCTCACCATGGGGGTCCAACACTGAAGCTTTCTTT
NA,TRBJ2-1,TRBV6-5,NA,CASLKAPYNEQFF,TGTGCCAGCCTGAAAGCCCCCTACAATGAGCAGTTCTTC
NA,TRBJ2-7,TRBV11-3,NA,CASSPGRISYEQYF,TGTGCCAGCAGCCCAGGACGGATCTCCTACGAGCAGTACTTC
NA,TRBJ1-5,TRBV28,NA,CASSFRSRTVFQPQHF,TGTGCCAGCAGTTTCCGCAGTAGGACAGTTTTTCAGCCCCAGCATTTT
TRBD2,TRBJ2-2,TRBV7-9,once,CASSSLFIAGAPNTGELFF,TGTGCCAGCAGCTCCCTCTTTATAGCGGGGGCCCCGAACACCGGGGAGCTGTTTTTT
NA,TRBJ2-3,TRBV5-1,NA,CASSLGQADTQYF,TGCGCCAGCAGCTTGGGACAGGCAGATACGCAGTATTTT
TRBD1,TRBJ1-2,TRBV29-1,NA,CSATLQGIYGYTF,TGCAGTGCAACATTACAGGGGATTTATGGCTACACCTTC
TRBD1,TRBJ1-1,TRBV18,NA,CASSPTTKGQGETEAFF,TGTGCCAGCTCACCGACGACAAAGGGACAGGGGGAAACTGAAGCTTTCTTT
TRBD2,TRBJ2-1,TRBV25-1,NA,CASKASGGARNEQFF,TGTGCCAGCAAAGCCAGCGGGGGGGCTCGGAATGAGCAGTTCTTC
TRBD1,TRBJ1-5,TRBV5-1,NA,CASSLGGQVSQPQHF,TGCGCCAGCAGCTTGGGGGGACAGGTAAGCCAGCCCCAGCATTTT
NA,TRBJ1-3,TRBV28,few,CATMQGSGNTIYF,TGTGCCACCATGCAGGGGTCTGGAAACACCATATATTTT